The T cell receptor (beta chain) under discussion was sequenced for a study of blood T cell repertoires in COVID-19. About the research overall: COVID-19 samples from acute and convalescent phases originated in the United States, Italy and Spain. T cells, B-cell-depleted T cells, or PBMCs provided the cDNA or gDNA that served as material.

Germline CDR1 SEHNR, CDR2 FQNEAQ (reference sequence). The CDR3 totals 14 residues. The V and J ends lost 0 bases and 9 bases respectively, with 11 bases between them. Original processing notes: Amplification from reference gene primers served as the basis for estimated nucleated cell counts. Sequencing used immunoSEQ multiplex PCR; TCRdb keeps in-frame clones, though not all of them. V and J calls plus clone size are reproduced from that table; the DNA served to infer D and trimming. The sample lists 230,000 or so clones, 84% occurring once. The clonotype was recovered from a woman between 40 and 55 years old who had recovered from COVID-19. The chain links TRBV7-9 to TRBJ1-4, with D maybe TRBD1 (5 bases). The specimen was peripheral blood. The CDR3 nucleotides read TGTGCCAGCAGCTTAGCCGGGGGAGCCCAAAAACTGTTTTTT. Translation gives CASSLAGGAQKLFF.